The 30 T cell receptor beta chains below all came from one sample that was sequenced in a study of shared clonotypes between healthy human individuals. Assay: immunoSEQ multiplex PCR; the TCRdb copy retains only in-frame clones and omits some. The sample yields about 330,000 clones, roughly 84% seen once. Sequenced: memory CD8+ T cells sorted from blood. Regarding subset: CD45RO+ cells pooled with CCR7-negative TemRA cells. Receptors were obtained from a man younger than 30 in good health.

The V gene is TRBV10-2, the J gene TRBJ1-5; D possibly corresponds to TRBD1 (6 bases). V lost 7 bases and J lost 2, with 12 bases in between. There are 14 residues in the CDR3. Germline CDR1 WSHSY, CDR2 SAAADI. CDR3 sequence (DNA): TGCGCCAGCACCACAGGGATAGGCAATCAGCCCCAGCATTTT. This sequence encodes CASTTGIGNQPQHF.

The chain links TRBV5-4 to TRBJ2-1; D is possibly TRBD1 (6 bases). The CDR3 consists of 16 residues. The germline gives CDR1 SGHNT, CDR2 YYREEE (reference sequence). Trimming cost V 0 bases and J 1 base, with 11 bases left between them. CDR3 residues: CASSLGGLRSYNEQFF. The CDR3 bases are TGTGCCAGCAGCTTGGGGGGGCTGAGGTCCTACAATGAGCAGTTCTTC.

The chain combines TRBV19 with TRBJ1-6; D is unclear. Trimming cost V 6 bases and J 8 bases, with 17 bases left between them. Germline CDR1 is LNHDA and CDR2 is SQIVND (reference sequence). This CDR3 has 15 amino acids. The CDR3 is CASRSLMEWDSPLHF. For the CDR3, the DNA is TGTGCCAGTAGGAGCCTGATGGAATGGGATTCACCCCTCCACTTT.

This chain uses TRBV2 with TRBJ2-7; 12 bases are shared with TRBD2. The CDR3 covers 14 residues. V lost 4 bases to trimming and J lost 6 bases; unmatched junction nucleotides: 4. Germline V gene lookup returns CDR1 SNHLY and CDR2 FYNNEI. This CDR3 reads CASSGLAGAVEQYF. The CDR3 DNA is TGTGCCAGCAGTGGACTAGCGGGAGCTGTCGAGCAGTACTTC.

V is TRBV6-5 and J is TRBJ1-2; 9 nucleotides match TRBD1. Unmatched junction bases numbered 11, after V lost 4 bases and J lost 8 bases. Germline loops: CDR1 MNHEY, CDR2 SVGAGI. CDR3 length: 15 residues. The CDR3 spells CASSSGDRVREGYTF. The CDR3 nucleotides are TGTGCCAGCAGTTCCGGGGACAGGGTGCGTGAAGGCTACACCTTC.

This clone was counted ten times or more. CDR3 sequence (DNA): TGTGCCAGCAGCCTCATCCCGGGCGGGTCAGGGGAGCTGTTTTTT. Encoded protein: CASSLIPGGSGELFF. The rearrangement joins TRBV28 to TRBJ2-2, with D perhaps matching TRBD2 (5 bases). This CDR3 has 15 residues. V was clipped by 6 bases and J by 8 bases, with 19 bases between them. Germline V gives CDR1 MDHEN, CDR2 SYDVKM.

The chain is built from TRBV7-6 and TRBJ2-2; 13 bases are a match to TRBD2. V was clipped by 3 bases and J by 3 bases; unmatched bases: 4. This CDR3 comprises 17 residues. From germline, CDR1 is SGHVS and CDR2 FNYEAQ. CDR3 DNA: TGTGCCAGCAGCTTCTCACTAGCGGGAGGGGACACCGGGGAGCTGTTTTTT. This translates into CASSFSLAGGDTGELFF.

The chain uses TRBV11-3 and TRBJ2-7; D not resolved. Germline values: CDR1 SGHNT, CDR2 YENEEA. Trimming removed 0 bases from V and 5 bases from J, with 8 bases in between. The CDR3 runs to 13 residues. CDR3 nucleotides: TGTGCCAGCAGCTTAGAATCCCAGGACGAGCAGTACTTC. Encoded protein: CASSLESQDEQYF.

About this clone itself: With a much larger clone just one base away, this may be a read error. This chain links TRBV27 with TRBJ1-1; TRBD1 is a possible D gene (6 bases). CDR1 is MNHEY and CDR2 is SMNVEV in the germline V gene (reference sequence). Deletions cut 6 bases from V and 1 base from J, with 9 bases between. This CDR3 is built from 13 residues. The chain's CDR3 is CASSQTGNTEAFF. In nucleotides, the CDR3 is TGTGCCAGCAGCCAGACAGGGAACACTGAAGCTTTCTTT.

J is TRBJ2-7 and V is TRBV7-2; 13 nucleotides align to TRBD2. The CDR3 has 16 residues. V lost 7 bases and J lost 4; bases outside the gene matches: 10. CDR1 is SGHTA and CDR2 is FQGNSA in the germline V gene. The CDR3 loop reads CASTSAGTSGTYEQYF. The CDR3, as DNA: TGTGCCAGCACTTCCGCCGGGACTAGCGGGACTTACGAGCAGTACTTC.

The rearrangement uses TRBV4-3 and TRBJ2-7, with D possibly matching TRBD1 (5 bases). Germline CDR1 LGHNA, CDR2 YSLEER. Trimming removed 4 bases at V and 5 bases at J, with 18 bases between. This CDR3 has 15 residues. The CDR3 nucleotides read TGCGCCAGCAGCCCTTTCTTAGGGGCTGCAAACGAGCAGTACTTC. This gives the protein CASSPFLGAANEQYF.

The genes are TRBV7-9 and TRBJ2-5; D is perhaps TRBD2 (6 bases). Germline V gene sequence: CDR1 SEHNR, CDR2 FQNEAQ (reference sequence). V lost 4 bases and J lost 2, with 17 bases in between. The CDR3 is made up of 16 amino acids. The CDR3 sequence is CASSSPGERWQETQYF. The CDR3 bases are TGTGCCAGCAGCTCGCCGGGGGAGCGATGGCAAGAGACCCAGTACTTC.

The chain joins TRBV2 to TRBJ2-1; D might be TRBD2 (5 bases). Per the germline V gene, CDR1 is SNHLY and CDR2 is FYNNEI. V was pared by 8 bases and J by 2 bases, with 19 bases between. The CDR3 totals 16 residues. The CDR3 protein is CASQLPGEKAYNEQFF. Written as DNA, the CDR3 is TGTGCCAGCCAACTGCCCGGGGAGAAGGCCTACAATGAGCAGTTCTTC. The entire variable domain, with the rest obtained from reference TRBV2 and TRBJ2-1, is as follows: EPEVTQTPSHQVTQMGQEVILRCVPISNHLYFYWYRQILGQKVEFLVSFYNNEISEKSEIFDDQFSVERPDGSNFTLKIRSTKLEDSAMYFCASQLPGEKAYNEQFFGPGTRLTVL.

CDR3 region: CASSDSPGNTEAFF. Here the CDR3 DNA reads TGTGCCAGCAGTGACAGCCCAGGTAACACTGAAGCTTTCTTT. J is TRBJ1-1 and V is TRBV6-5, with a possible D match to TRBD1 (5 bases). Trimming removed 5 bases at V and 2 bases at J, with 12 bases between. The CDR3 extends over 14 amino acids. The germline gives CDR1 MNHEY, CDR2 SVGAGI.

This clone was seen a single time. V gene TRBV21-1 combines with J gene TRBJ1-1; the listed D gene, TRBD1, was not tested against the DNA. TRBV21-1 is a known pseudogene. The CDR3 is 13 residues long. For the CDR3, the DNA is TGTGCCAGCAGCTCCACAGGGAACACTGAAGCTTTCTTT. Residues: CASSSTGNTEAFF.

The chain couples TRBV5-1 to TRBJ2-5; D not certain. Germline V CDR1 and CDR2: SGHRS, YFSETQ. The CDR3 has 18 residues. Trimming shortened V by 0 bases and J by 3 bases, and 21 bases separated the two germline ends. As DNA, the CDR3 is TGCGCCAGCAGCTTGGTTAGGGTTTTGGCCCCCTTCAAAGAGACCCAGTACTTC. It yields the protein CASSLVRVLAPFKETQYF.

This clone was observed a handful of times. This chain joins TRBV28 and TRBJ2-1; a weak D match, TRBD2 (5 bases). This CDR3 contains 15 residues. V was pared by 4 bases and J by 7 bases, with 17 bases between. CDR1 MDHEN and CDR2 SYDVKM come from the germline V gene. CDR3 DNA sequence: TGTGCCAGCAGTTGGACCGGGAAAAGAAAGAATGAGCAGTTCTTC. Amino acid sequence: CASSWTGKRKNEQFF. The whole variable domain, remainder taken from reference TRBV28 and TRBJ2-1, is DVKVTQSSRYLVKRTGEKVFLECVQDMDHENMFWYRQDPGLGLRLIYFSYDVKMKEKGDIPEGYSVSREKKERFSLILESASTNQTSMYLCASSWTGKRKNEQFFGPGTRLTVL.

The CDR3 DNA reads as TGTGCCAGCAGACGACCTGTTACGAACACTGAAGCTTTCTTT. Translating gives CASRRPVTNTEAFF. The chain carries TRBV6-5 and TRBJ1-1; D call uncertain. This CDR3 contains 14 residues. V shed 6 bases and J shed 1 base, with 12 bases lying between them. The germline V gene has CDR1 MNHEY and CDR2 SVGAGI.

The chain employs TRBV9 and TRBJ2-1; 13 bases match TRBD2. The ends lost 1 base at V and 7 bases at J; junction bases unmatched: 5. The V gene's germline CDR1 is SGDLS and CDR2 YYNGEE. The CDR3 is made up of 16 amino acids. The CDR3 DNA reads TGTGCCAGCAGCGTATGGACTAGCGGGAGTTTAAATGAGCAGTTCTTC. It is translated as CASSVWTSGSLNEQFF.

The chain uses TRBV4-1 and TRBJ2-2; TRBD2 agrees at 15 bases. Per the germline V gene, CDR1 is MGHRA and CDR2 is YSYEKL. The CDR3 length is 15 residues. V shed 1 base, J shed 13 bases, and the junction held 4 bases outside the gene matches. CDR3 in amino acids: CASSQGTSGRAGLFF. In DNA, the CDR3 is TGCGCCAGCAGCCAAGGGACTAGCGGGAGGGCTGGGCTGTTTTTT.

The V call is TRBV29-1, the J call TRBJ2-7, with no clear D. V lost 7 bases to trimming and J lost 2 bases, with 15 bases between them. This CDR3 contains 13 residues. The germline gives CDR1 SQVTM, CDR2 ANQGSEA. CDR3 loop: CSGLTSPTYEQYF. As DNA, the CDR3 is TGCAGCGGGTTGACGTCCCCTACCTACGAGCAGTACTTC.

The V gene is TRBV29-1, the J gene TRBJ2-1; the D is unclear. CDR1 is SQVTM and CDR2 is ANQGSEA in the germline V gene. V was cut by 4 bases and J by 1 base, with 11 bases left in between. The CDR3 consists of 14 residues. The CDR3 nucleotides are TGCAGCGTTGTGGGCGGACGTTCCTACAATGAGCAGTTCTTC. Residues: CSVVGGRSYNEQFF.

In the case of this clone: One junction end disagrees with the germline gene, perhaps due to a read error. The J gene is TRBJ2-4, the V gene TRBV5-1; 11 nucleotides agree with TRBD2. Germline-derived CDR1 and CDR2 are SGHRS and YFSETQ. The CDR3 has 14 amino acids. The CDR3 here is CASRLGLAVNIQYF. CDR3 coding DNA: TGCGCCAGCAGGTTGGGACTAGCGGTAAACATTCAGTACTTC.

V is TRBV27 and J is TRBJ2-7; D gene uncertain. Trimming took off 8 bases at V and 0 bases at J, with 8 bases between the two ends. Germline V gives CDR1 MNHEY, CDR2 SMNVEV (reference sequence). CDR3 length equals 12 residues. This CDR3 reads CASGFSSYEQYF. In DNA form, the CDR3 reads TGTGCCAGCGGGTTTAGCTCCTACGAGCAGTACTTC.

The chain recombines TRBV10-1 with TRBJ1-1, with 8 bases lining up with TRBD1. The CDR3 covers 16 residues. After removal of 4 bases from V and 0 bases from J, the junction contained 7 bases not matched to a gene. Germline V gene lookup returns CDR1 WNHNN and CDR2 SYGVQD (reference sequence). CDR3 protein: CASSGRGPDMNTEAFF. For the CDR3, the DNA is TGCGCCAGCAGTGGCAGGGGGCCGGACATGAACACTGAAGCTTTCTTT.

The rearrangement uses TRBV6-1 and TRBJ2-6; unclear D gene. Germline lookup yields CDR1 MNHNS and CDR2 SASEGT. This CDR3 is built from 16 residues. The germline V and J ends were trimmed by 4 bases and 2 bases, with 12 bases remaining between them. CDR3 DNA: TGTGCCAGCAGTGGCCTGACGTGGGCTGGGGCCAACGTCCTGACTTTC. It translates to CASSGLTWAGANVLTF.

The chain carries TRBV6-5 and TRBJ2-7; 10 bases are shared with TRBD1. Germline CDR1 and CDR2: MNHEY and SVGAGI. V dropped 5 bases and J dropped 3; count of bases not matched to a gene: 7. The CDR3 spans 15 residues. Written as DNA, the CDR3 is TGTGCCAGCAGTGGACAGGGGGTATTCGGCTACGAGCAGTACTTC. It encodes CASSGQGVFGYEQYF.

This clone was counted between two and nine times. J is TRBJ1-4 and V is TRBV28, with a possible D match to TRBD1 (5 bases). The ends were cut back, 3 bases at V and 3 bases at J, with 14 bases in the middle. Germline assignment: CDR1 MDHEN and CDR2 SYDVKM. The CDR3 has 16 residues. The CDR3 DNA is TGTGCCAGCAGTTTCCGGGGCAATGCAGCTAATGAAAAACTGTTTTTT. Protein sequence: CASSFRGNAANEKLFF. Using reference TRBV28 and TRBJ1-4 for the parts outside the CDR3, the full variable domain is DVKVTQSSRYLVKRTGEKVFLECVQDMDHENMFWYRQDPGLGLRLIYFSYDVKMKEKGDIPEGYSVSREKKERFSLILESASTNQTSMYLCASSFRGNAANEKLFFGSGTQLSVL.

The gene calls are TRBV28 and TRBJ1-4; D remains unclear. Trimming took off 3 bases at V and 11 bases at J, with 10 bases between the two ends. CDR1 and CDR2 (germline): MDHEN, SYDVKM. The CDR3 is 12 residues long. This CDR3 reads CASSFRDGKLFF. The DNA for the CDR3 is TGTGCCAGCAGTTTTCGTGACGGGAAACTGTTTTTT.

The rearrangement links TRBV13 to TRBJ2-1; either TRBD1 or TRBD2 may supply D (7 bases each). V dropped 5 bases and J dropped 9 bases, with 23 bases sitting between them. The CDR3 runs to 16 residues. Looked up from germline, CDR1 is PRHDT and CDR2 is FYEKMQ (reference sequence). The CDR3, as DNA: TGTGCCAGCAGCCCAGCGGGGACAGAGATCAACCGTGAGCAGTTCTTC. This sequence encodes CASSPAGTEINREQFF.